This is a list of T cell receptor beta chains from one sample in a study of radiotherapy plus CTLA-4 blockade in lung cancer. Generated by immunoSEQ multiplex PCR, the TCRdb table keeps only in-frame clones and is missing some. The repertoire includes about 87,000 clones, approximately 86% of them detected once, and around 15% sits in the top ten. This sample comprised peripheral blood, obtained from a patient treated with radiotherapy plus ipilimumab. These receptors were collected from a human donor with non-small cell lung cancer that progressed on radiotherapy plus ipilimumab. Both conserved end residues are part of each CDR3. D genes are given only for firm matches. Clone size is not always given. Where it is, it says once, few, many or a class for expanded clones.

v_gene	d_gene	abundance	j_gene	CDR3aa	CDR3nt
TRBV7-8	TRBD1	NA	TRBJ1-2	CASSADRAGYTF	TGTGCCAGCAGCGCGGACAGGGCTGGCTACACCTTC
TRBV5-1	TRBD2	NA	TRBJ2-7	CASSLTSGYEQYF	TGCGCCAGCAGCTTGACTAGCGGTTACGAGCAGTACTTC
TRBV6-5	NA	NA	TRBJ2-1	CASSTYGRTGNEQFF	TGTGCCAGCAGCACGTATGGGAGAACAGGCAATGAGCAGTTCTTC
TRBV30	TRBD2	NA	TRBJ2-1	CAWSGPSGYNEQFF	TGTGCCTGGAGTGGACCTAGCGGTTACAATGAGCAGTTCTTC
TRBV6-5	NA	NA	TRBJ1-2	CASSLDGRGGYTF	TGTGCCAGCAGCCTGGACGGTAGAGGTGGCTACACCTTC
TRBV10-3	TRBD1	NA	TRBJ1-2	CAISERTGNYGYTF	TGTGCCATCAGTGAAAGGACAGGCAACTATGGCTACACCTTC
TRBV28	TRBD1	NA	TRBJ2-3	CASSRTGGADTQYF	TGTGCCAGCTCCCGGACAGGAGGCGCAGATACGCAGTATTTT
TRBV27	TRBD1	NA	TRBJ1-5	CASSWTGREPQHF	TGTGCCAGCAGTTGGACAGGGCGGGAGCCCCAGCATTTT
TRBV7-9	TRBD2	once	TRBJ2-2	CASSFKFWASGYGDGELFF	TGTGCCAGCAGCTTTAAATTCTGGGCTAGCGGATATGGGGACGGGGAGCTGTTTTTT
TRBV9	TRBD2	NA	TRBJ2-1	CASTLAGVAYNEQFF	TGTGCCAGCACATTGGCGGGGGTTGCCTACAATGAGCAGTTCTTC
TRBV7-2	TRBD1	NA	TRBJ2-1	CASSGTGGQYEQFF	TGTGCCAGCAGTGGGACAGGGGGCCAGTATGAGCAGTTCTTC
TRBV30	NA	NA	TRBJ2-3	CAWRLLSTDTQYF	TGTGCCTGGAGACTACTGTCCACAGATACGCAGTATTTT
TRBV28	TRBD1	NA	TRBJ1-3	CASSFPGGTGNTIYF	TGTGCCAGCAGTTTCCCAGGGGGCACTGGAAACACCATATATTTT
TRBV4-3	TRBD2	NA	TRBJ2-3	CASSQGLGTSGSYRTDTQYF	TGCGCCAGCAGCCAGGGCCTCGGGACTAGCGGGAGTTATCGCACAGATACGCAGTATTTT
TRBV12-5	NA	few	TRBJ2-7	CASGFRVYEQYF	TGTGCTAGTGGTTTTCGGGTCTACGAGCAGTACTTC
TRBV2	TRBD2	NA	TRBJ2-7	CASNRDGGGSEQYF	TGTGCCAGCAATAGGGACGGGGGGGGTTCCGAGCAGTACTTC
TRBV30	TRBD1	NA	TRBJ1-1	CAWSSSLLRDRDMNTEAFF	TGTGCCTGGAGTAGTTCTCTCCTCCGGGACAGGGATATGAACACTGAAGCTTTCTTT
TRBV7-8	TRBD1	NA	TRBJ2-1	CASSWVTGGGEQFF	TGTGCCAGCAGCTGGGTGACAGGGGGCGGTGAGCAGTTCTTC
TRBV7-9	NA	NA	TRBJ1-2	CASSRMGGNYGYTF	TGTGCCAGCAGCCGGATGGGGGGGAACTATGGCTACACCTTC
TRBV5-4	TRBD2	NA	TRBJ2-3	CASSFYAAGGAGDTQYF	TGTGCCAGCAGCTTTTATGCGGCCGGGGGGGCGGGAGATACGCAGTATTTT
TRBV6-1	NA	NA	TRBJ2-7	CASSEGPHSYEQYF	TGTGCCAGCAGTGAGGGGCCACACTCCTACGAGCAGTACTTC
TRBV5-8	NA	NA	TRBJ1-6	CASSFLGRVGSPLHF	TGTGCCAGCAGCTTTCTGGGGAGGGTTGGATCACCCCTCCACTTT
TRBV7-9	NA	NA	TRBJ2-7	CASSYDRLRDEQYF	TGTGCCAGCAGCTATGACAGACTTCGGGACGAGCAGTACTTC
TRBV19	NA	few	TRBJ1-1	CASSLRGNTEAFF	TGTGCCAGTAGTTTGAGGGGGAACACTGAAGCTTTCTTT
TRBV6-1	NA	NA	TRBJ1-1	CASREVLGMNTEAFF	TGTGCCAGCAGAGAGGTTTTGGGGATGAACACTGAAGCTTTCTTT
TRBV5-4	TRBD1	NA	TRBJ2-4	CASSSGQGLSLDIQYF	TGTGCCAGCAGCTCTGGACAGGGGTTGAGTTTGGACATTCAGTACTTC
TRBV19	NA	few	TRBJ1-3	CASTSTIPGNTIYF	TGTGCCAGTACCTCCACAATACCTGGAAACACCATATATTTT
TRBV9	TRBD2	NA	TRBJ2-7	CASSAQTGTSEEQYF	TGTGCCAGCAGCGCTCAGACCGGGACTAGCGAGGAGCAGTACTTC
TRBV25-1	NA	NA	TRBJ2-7	CASRSGLTYEQYF	TGTGCCAGCAGATCGGGCCTCACCTACGAGCAGTACTTC
TRBV6-5	NA	NA	TRBJ1-2	CASTTRGIDYGYTF	TGTGCCAGCACCACCCGGGGGATCGACTATGGCTACACCTTC
TRBV7-2	TRBD1	NA	TRBJ1-1	CASSHYAVRGQGASSEAFF	TGTGCCAGCAGCCATTATGCCGTCAGGGGACAGGGGGCCTCTTCTGAAGCTTTCTTT